This T cell receptor (beta chain) was recorded in a study of cytomegalovirus exposure and HLA in healthy donors. Only one count was recorded for this clone. The antigen remains unidentified. Among the 120 subjects of the validation cohort, separate from the approximately 660-subject first cohort, were the donors. Sequencing was performed with immunoSEQ multiplex PCR; in TCRdb, only in-frame clones are kept and a portion is missing. The sample contains 130,000 or so clones, around 90% of which appear only once. Findings of the study overall: The majority of TCR sequences were rare, yet some public TCRs appeared in many donors.

This clonotype was obtained from a woman between 25 and 40 years old in good health and CMV-seropositive. The sequenced sample consisted of PBMCs.

The CDR3, as DNA: TGTGCCAGCATACCCACTCTCTCGAACACTGAAGCTTTCTTT. Protein sequence: CASIPTLSNTEAFF. The chain joins TRBV28 to TRBJ1-1; D is ambiguous. There are 14 residues in the CDR3. Looked up from germline, CDR1 is MDHEN and CDR2 is SYDVKM. Trimming shortened V by 7 bases and J by 1 base, and 13 bases separated the two germline ends.